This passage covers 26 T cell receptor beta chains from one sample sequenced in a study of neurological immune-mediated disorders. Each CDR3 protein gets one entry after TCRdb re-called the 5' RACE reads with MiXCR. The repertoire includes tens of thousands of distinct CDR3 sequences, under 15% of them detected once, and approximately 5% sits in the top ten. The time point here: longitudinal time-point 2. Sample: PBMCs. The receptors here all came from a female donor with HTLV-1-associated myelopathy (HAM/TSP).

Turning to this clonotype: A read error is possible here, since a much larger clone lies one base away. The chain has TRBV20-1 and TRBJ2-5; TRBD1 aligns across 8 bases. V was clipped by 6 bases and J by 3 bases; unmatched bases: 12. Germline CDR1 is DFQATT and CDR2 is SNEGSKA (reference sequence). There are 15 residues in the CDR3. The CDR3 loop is CSAQPDRGSKETQYF. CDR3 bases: TGCAGTGCGCAACCAGACAGGGGATCAAAAGAGACCCAGTACTTC.

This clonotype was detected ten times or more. The CDR3 loop is CASSLAGTGRGETQYF. The CDR3 coding sequence is TGCGCCAGCAGCTTGGCCGGGACAGGGCGCGGGGAGACCCAGTACTTC. This chain uses TRBV5-1 with TRBJ2-5, with 9 bases fitting TRBD1. There are 16 residues in the CDR3. The germline V gene has CDR1 SGHRS and CDR2 YFSETQ. V gave up 0 bases and J gave up 5 bases; unmatched junction bases: 8.

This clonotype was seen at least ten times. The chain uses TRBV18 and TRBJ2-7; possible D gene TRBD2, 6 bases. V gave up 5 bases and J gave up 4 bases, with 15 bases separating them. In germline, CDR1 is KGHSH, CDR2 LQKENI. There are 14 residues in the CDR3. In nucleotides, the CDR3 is TGTGCCAGCTCAGTCATCGCTCGGGAGTACGAGCAGTACTTC. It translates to CASSVIAREYEQYF. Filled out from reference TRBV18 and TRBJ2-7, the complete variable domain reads NAGVMQNPRHLVRRRGQEARLRCSPMKGHSHVYWYRQLPEEGLKFMVYLQKENIIDESGMPKERFSAEFPKEGPSILRIQQVVRGDSAAYFCASSVIAREYEQYFGPGTRLTVT.

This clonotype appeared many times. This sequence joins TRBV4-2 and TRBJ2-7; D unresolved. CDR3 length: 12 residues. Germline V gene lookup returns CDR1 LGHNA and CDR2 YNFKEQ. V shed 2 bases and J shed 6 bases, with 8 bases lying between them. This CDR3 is CASSQSGSEQYF. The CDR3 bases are TGTGCCAGCAGCCAATCGGGTTCCGAGCAGTACTTC.

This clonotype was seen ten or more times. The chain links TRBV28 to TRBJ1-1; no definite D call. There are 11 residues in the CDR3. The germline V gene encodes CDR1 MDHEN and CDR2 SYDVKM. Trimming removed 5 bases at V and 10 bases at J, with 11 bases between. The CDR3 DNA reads TGTGCCAGCAGTGATTCGAATGTAGCTTTCTTT. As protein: CASSDSNVAFF.

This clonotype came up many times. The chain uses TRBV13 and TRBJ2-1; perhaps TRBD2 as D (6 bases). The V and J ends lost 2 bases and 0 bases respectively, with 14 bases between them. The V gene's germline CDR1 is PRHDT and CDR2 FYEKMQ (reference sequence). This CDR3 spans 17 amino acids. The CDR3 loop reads CASSLTGDPSSYNEQFF. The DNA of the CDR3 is TGTGCCAGCAGCTTAACGGGGGACCCGAGCTCCTACAATGAGCAGTTCTTC. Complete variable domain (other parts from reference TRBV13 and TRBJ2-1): AAGVIQSPRHLIKEKRETATLKCYPIPRHDTVYWYQQGPGQDPQFLISFYEKMQSDKGSIPDRFSAQQFSDYHSELNMSSLELGDSALYFCASSLTGDPSSYNEQFFGPGTRLTVL.

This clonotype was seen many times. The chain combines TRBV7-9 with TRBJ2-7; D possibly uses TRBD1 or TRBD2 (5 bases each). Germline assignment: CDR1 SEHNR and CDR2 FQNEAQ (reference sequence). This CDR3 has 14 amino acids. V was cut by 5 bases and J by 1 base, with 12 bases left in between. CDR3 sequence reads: CASSNRGDSYEQYF. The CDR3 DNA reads TGTGCCAGCAGCAACAGAGGGGATTCCTACGAGCAGTACTTC.

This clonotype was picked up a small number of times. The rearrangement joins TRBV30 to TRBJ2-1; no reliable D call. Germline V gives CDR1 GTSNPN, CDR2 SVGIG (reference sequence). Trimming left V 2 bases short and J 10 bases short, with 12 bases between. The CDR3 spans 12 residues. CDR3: CAWSQLDGEQFF. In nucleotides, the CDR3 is TGTGCCTGGAGTCAACTTGACGGGGAGCAGTTCTTC.

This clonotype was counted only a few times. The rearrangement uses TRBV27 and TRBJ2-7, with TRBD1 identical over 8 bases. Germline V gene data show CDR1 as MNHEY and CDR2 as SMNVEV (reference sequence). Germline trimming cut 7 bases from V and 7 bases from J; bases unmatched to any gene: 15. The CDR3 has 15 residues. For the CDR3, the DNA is TGTGCCAGCAAAGAAGCCGGGACAGGAACTACGGAGCAGTACTTC. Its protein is CASKEAGTGTTEQYF.

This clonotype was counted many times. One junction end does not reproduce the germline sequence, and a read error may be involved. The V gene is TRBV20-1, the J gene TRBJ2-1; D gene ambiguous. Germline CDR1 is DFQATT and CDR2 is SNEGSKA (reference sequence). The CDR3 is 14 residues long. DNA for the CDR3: TGCATTGCTCCAAAATCACGGGCCGGTAATGAGCAGTTCTTC. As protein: CIAPKSRAGNEQFF.

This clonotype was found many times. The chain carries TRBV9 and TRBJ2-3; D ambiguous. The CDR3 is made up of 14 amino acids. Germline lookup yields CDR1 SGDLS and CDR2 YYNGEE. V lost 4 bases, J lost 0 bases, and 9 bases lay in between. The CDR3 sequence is CASSSSPSTDTQYF. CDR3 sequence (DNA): TGTGCCAGCAGCTCCTCCCCCAGCACAGATACGCAGTATTTT.

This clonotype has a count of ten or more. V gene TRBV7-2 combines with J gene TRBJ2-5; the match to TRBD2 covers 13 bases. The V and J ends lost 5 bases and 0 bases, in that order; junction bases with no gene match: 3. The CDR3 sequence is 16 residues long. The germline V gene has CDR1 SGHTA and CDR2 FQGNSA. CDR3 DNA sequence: TGTGCCAGCAGCCGGACTAGCGGGGGATACCAAGAGACCCAGTACTTC. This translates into CASSRTSGGYQETQYF.

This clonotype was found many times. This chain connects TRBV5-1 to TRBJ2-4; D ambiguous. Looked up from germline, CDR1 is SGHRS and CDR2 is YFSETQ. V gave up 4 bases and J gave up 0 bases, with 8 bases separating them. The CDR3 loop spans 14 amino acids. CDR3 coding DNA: TGCGCCAGCAGCCTGACTGTAGCCAAAAACATTCAGTACTTC. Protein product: CASSLTVAKNIQYF.

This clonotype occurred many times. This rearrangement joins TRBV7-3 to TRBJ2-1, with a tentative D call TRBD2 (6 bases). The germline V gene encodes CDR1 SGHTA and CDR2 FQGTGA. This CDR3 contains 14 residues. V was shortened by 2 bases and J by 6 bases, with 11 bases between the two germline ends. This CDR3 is CASSLEWTTNEQFF. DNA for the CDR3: TGTGCCAGCAGCTTAGAGTGGACTACCAATGAGCAGTTCTTC.

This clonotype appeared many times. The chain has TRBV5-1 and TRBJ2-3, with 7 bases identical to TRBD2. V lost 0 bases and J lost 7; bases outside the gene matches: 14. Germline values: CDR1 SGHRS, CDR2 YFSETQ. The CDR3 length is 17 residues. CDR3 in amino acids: CASSLEKGGVGLNTQYF. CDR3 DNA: TGCGCCAGCAGCTTGGAGAAGGGAGGGGTTGGATTAAATACGCAGTATTTT.

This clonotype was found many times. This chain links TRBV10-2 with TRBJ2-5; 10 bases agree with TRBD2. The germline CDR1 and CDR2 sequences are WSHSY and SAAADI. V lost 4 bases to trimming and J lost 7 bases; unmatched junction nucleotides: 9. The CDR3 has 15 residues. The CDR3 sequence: CASSGPSGGQRTQYF. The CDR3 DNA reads TGCGCCAGCAGTGGTCCTAGCGGGGGTCAGAGGACCCAGTACTTC.

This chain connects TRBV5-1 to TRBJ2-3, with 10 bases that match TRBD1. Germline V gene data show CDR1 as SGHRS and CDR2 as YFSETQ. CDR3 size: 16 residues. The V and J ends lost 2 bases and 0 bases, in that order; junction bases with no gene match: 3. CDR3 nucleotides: TGCGCCAGCAGCTTAGGGACAGGGGTTAGCACAGATACGCAGTATTTT. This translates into CASSLGTGVSTDTQYF.

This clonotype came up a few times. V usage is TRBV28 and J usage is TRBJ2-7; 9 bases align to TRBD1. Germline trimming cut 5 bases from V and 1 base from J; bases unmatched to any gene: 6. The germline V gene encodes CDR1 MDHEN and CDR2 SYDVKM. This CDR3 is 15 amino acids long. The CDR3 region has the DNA TGTGCCAGCAGTCCCGGACAGGGGCTTTCCTACGAGCAGTACTTC. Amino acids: CASSPGQGLSYEQYF.

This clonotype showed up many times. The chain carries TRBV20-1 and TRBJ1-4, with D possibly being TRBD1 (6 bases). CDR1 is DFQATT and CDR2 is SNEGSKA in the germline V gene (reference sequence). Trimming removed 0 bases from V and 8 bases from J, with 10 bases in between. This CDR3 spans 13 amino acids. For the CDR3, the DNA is TGCAGTGCTAGAGACAGGGGTTCGGAAAAACTGTTTTTT. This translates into CSARDRGSEKLFF.

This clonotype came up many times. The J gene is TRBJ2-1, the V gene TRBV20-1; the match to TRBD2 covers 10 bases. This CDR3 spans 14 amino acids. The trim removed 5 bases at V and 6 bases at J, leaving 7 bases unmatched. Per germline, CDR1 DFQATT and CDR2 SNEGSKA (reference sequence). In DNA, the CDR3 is TGCAGTGCTGTGGTCCTAGCGGGGGTCAATGAGCAGTTCTTC. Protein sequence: CSAVVLAGVNEQFF.

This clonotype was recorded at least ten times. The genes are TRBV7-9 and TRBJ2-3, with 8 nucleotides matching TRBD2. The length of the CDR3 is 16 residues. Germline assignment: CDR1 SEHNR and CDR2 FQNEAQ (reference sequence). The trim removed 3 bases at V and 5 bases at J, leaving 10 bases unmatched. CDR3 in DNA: TGTGCCAGCAGCTTTGTCGGGGGGGCCATTGAAGATACGCAGTATTTT. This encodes CASSFVGGAIEDTQYF.

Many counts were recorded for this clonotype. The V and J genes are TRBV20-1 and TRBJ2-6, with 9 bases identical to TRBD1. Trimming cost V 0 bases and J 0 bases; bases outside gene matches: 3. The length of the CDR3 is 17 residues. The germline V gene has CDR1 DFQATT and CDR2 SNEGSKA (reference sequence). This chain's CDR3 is CSARDGQGSSGANVLTF. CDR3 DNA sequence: TGCAGTGCTAGAGACGGACAGGGGTCCTCTGGGGCCAACGTCCTGACTTTC.

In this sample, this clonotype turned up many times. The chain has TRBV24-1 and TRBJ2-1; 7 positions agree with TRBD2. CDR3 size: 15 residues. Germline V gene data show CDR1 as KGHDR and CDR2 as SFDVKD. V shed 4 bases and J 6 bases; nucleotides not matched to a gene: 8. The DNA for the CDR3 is TGTGCCACCAGTGAGGGGGGGGAGGGCTCCAATGAGCAGTTCTTC. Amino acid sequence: CATSEGGEGSNEQFF.

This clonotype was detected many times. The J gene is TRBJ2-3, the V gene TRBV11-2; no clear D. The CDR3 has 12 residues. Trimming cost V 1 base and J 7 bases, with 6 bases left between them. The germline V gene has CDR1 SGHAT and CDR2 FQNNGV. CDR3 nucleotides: TGTGCCAGCAGCTTAGCCGGCCATACGCAGTATTTT. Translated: CASSLAGHTQYF. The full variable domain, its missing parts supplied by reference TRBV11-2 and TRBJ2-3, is EAGVAQSPRYKIIEKRQSVAFWCNPISGHATLYWYQQILGQGPKLLIQFQNNGVVDDSQLPKDRFSAERLKGVDSTLKIQPAKLEDSAVYLCASSLAGHTQYFGPGTRLTVL.

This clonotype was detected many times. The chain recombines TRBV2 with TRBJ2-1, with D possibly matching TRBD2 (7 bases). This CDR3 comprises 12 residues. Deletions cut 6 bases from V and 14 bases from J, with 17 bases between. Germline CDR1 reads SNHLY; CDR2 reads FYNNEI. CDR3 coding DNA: TGTGCCAGCAGCCTCTCAACGGGGGGCGAGTTCTTC. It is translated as CASSLSTGGEFF.

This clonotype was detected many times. DNA of the CDR3: TGTGCCAGCAGCTTGATGACCAGCTACTATGGCTACACCTTC. Its protein product is CASSLMTSYYGYTF. The chain carries TRBV11-2 and TRBJ1-2; D is unresolved. Trimming took off 3 bases at V and 3 bases at J, with 11 bases between the two ends. The CDR3 has 14 residues. Germline CDR1 SGHAT, CDR2 FQNNGV.